The 24 T cell receptor beta chains reported below all come from one sample, sequenced in a study of cytomegalovirus exposure and HLA in healthy donors. Use of 60 Vbeta and 13 Jbeta primers characterized the PCR. The assay was immunoSEQ multiplex PCR, and TCRdb's table has in-frame clones only and misses some. Of fewer than 25,000 clones listed, around 73% are singletons. The specimen sequenced was PBMCs. Receptors were obtained from a man aged 55 to 70 in good health and CMV-seronegative.

This rearrangement joins TRBV19 to TRBJ2-3; possibly TRBD1 for D (6 bases). With 3 bases removed from V and 5 bases from J, the gap between germline ends came to 12 bases. The CDR3 is 14 residues long. The V gene's germline CDR1 is LNHDA and CDR2 SQIVND (reference sequence). CDR3 region: CASSMLGAEDTQYF. In nucleotides, the CDR3 is TGTGCCAGTAGTATGCTGGGGGCCGAAGATACGCAGTATTTT.

This clone was recorded once. The J gene is TRBJ2-5, the V gene TRBV29-1; 7 bases are a match to TRBD2. This CDR3 contains 13 residues. With V trimmed by 4 bases and J by 5 bases, 7 bases remained unmatched. CDR1 and CDR2 (germline): SQVTM, ANQGSEA. Written as DNA, the CDR3 is TGCAGCGTTGTACCAGCGGGAATTGAGACCCAGTACTTC. It specifies CSVVPAGIETQYF.

The CDR3 DNA reads as TGTGCCAGCAGTTTCTGGGACAGCCGTGGCTACACCTTC. The encoded protein is CASSFWDSRGYTF. V usage is TRBV28 and J usage is TRBJ1-2; 7 bases fit TRBD1. Germline trimming cut 3 bases from V and 7 bases from J; bases unmatched to any gene: 5. The CDR3 spans 13 residues. Germline CDR1 MDHEN, CDR2 SYDVKM.

V and J are TRBV11-2 and TRBJ2-7, with D possibly being TRBD2 (5 bases). Per germline, CDR1 SGHAT and CDR2 FQNNGV. Trimming shortened V by 0 bases and J by 3 bases, and 6 bases separated the two germline ends. This CDR3 region has 13 residues. In nucleotides, the CDR3 is TGTGCCAGCAGCTTAGAAGGAGGCTACGAGCAGTACTTC. This translates into CASSLEGGYEQYF.

This clone occurred a few times. The chain links TRBV6-1 to TRBJ2-7; weak D call: TRBD1 (6 bases). Germline lookup yields CDR1 MNHNS and CDR2 SASEGT. The CDR3 is 13 residues long. Deletions cut 7 bases from V and 1 base from J, with 11 bases between. The CDR3 loop reads CASTGQLSYEQYF. Written as DNA, the CDR3 is TGTGCCAGCACTGGACAGCTGTCCTACGAGCAGTACTTC.

This chain joins TRBV7-6 and TRBJ2-3; 8 bases agree with TRBD2. J lost 5 bases, V lost 4 bases, and 11 bases had no gene match. Germline CDR1 SGHVS, CDR2 FNYEAQ. This CDR3 comprises 16 residues. Here the CDR3 DNA reads TGTGCCAGCAGCTCACGGCGAGCGGGGGCGGTAGATACGCAGTATTTT. It specifies CASSSRRAGAVDTQYF.

The J gene is TRBJ1-2, the V gene TRBV6-1; a possible D gene is TRBD1 (6 bases). Trimming pared 2 bases from V and 2 bases from J, leaving 15 bases between. Germline CDR1 reads MNHNS; CDR2 reads SASEGT. The CDR3 is 16 amino acids. The CDR3 bases are TGTGCCAGCAGTGAACCGTCAGGGGCCTACAACTATGGCTACACCTTC. Translated, it gives CASSEPSGAYNYGYTF.

The genes are TRBV5-1 and TRBJ2-3; 14 positions agree with TRBD2. J gave up 2 bases and V 4 bases, and 9 bases lay outside the gene matches. Per the germline V gene, CDR1 is SGHRS and CDR2 is YFSETQ. The CDR3 covers 18 residues. DNA of the CDR3: TGCGCCAGCAGCACGGGACTAGCGGGGGTCCCCACCACAGATACGCAGTATTTT. Protein product: CASSTGLAGVPTTDTQYF.

The genes are TRBV29-1 and TRBJ2-7, with a tentative D call TRBD1 (5 bases). V was shortened by 5 bases and J by 2 bases, with 16 bases between the two germline ends. Per the germline V gene, CDR1 is SQVTM and CDR2 is ANQGSEA. The CDR3 covers 14 residues. The CDR3 here is CSVRRQGLTYEQYF. CDR3 DNA sequence: TGCAGCGTTAGGCGCCAGGGATTAACCTACGAGCAGTACTTC.

This clone came up a few times. This chain's CDR3 is CASSQQGLYEQYF. The CDR3 DNA follows: TGTGCCAGCAGCCAACAGGGGTTATACGAGCAGTACTTC. The rearrangement uses TRBV25-1 and TRBJ2-7; 7 bases align to TRBD1. The CDR3 has 13 residues. Trimming at V came to 6 bases and at J to 4 bases, leaving 6 bases not matched to a gene. CDR1 and CDR2 (germline): MGHDK, SYGVNS.

This rearrangement joins TRBV27 to TRBJ2-2; 10 bases map to TRBD2. Germline-derived CDR1 and CDR2 are MNHEY and SMNVEV (reference sequence). V trimming: 5 bases; J trimming: 8 bases; junction bases outside the gene matches: 14. The CDR3 covers 17 residues. The CDR3 DNA reads TGTGCCAGCAGTCCCGATCGCAGCGGGAGGGCTTCGGGGGAGCTGTTTTTT. This translates into CASSPDRSGRASGELFF.

J is TRBJ2-1 and V is TRBV7-2; 7 bases are a match to TRBD1. With V trimmed by 6 bases and J by 3 bases, 5 bases remained unmatched. Germline V lookup: CDR1 SGHTA, CDR2 FQGNSA. This CDR3 is built from 14 residues. The CDR3 protein is CASSIQGFYNEQFF. The CDR3 nucleotides are TGTGCCAGCAGTATACAGGGGTTCTACAATGAGCAGTTCTTC.

V gene TRBV21-1 combines with J gene TRBJ2-5; TRBD1, as called in the table, went unchecked against the DNA. The last part of the DNA fits TRBJ2-7 better; the J call may be wrong. TRBV21-1 constitutes a pseudogene. This CDR3 is 14 amino acids long. DNA for the CDR3: TGTGCCAGCAGCCAGTGGACAGGGCCCTACGAGCAGTACTTC. It codes for CASSQWTGPYEQYF.

The V call is TRBV4-1, the J call TRBJ1-2; no definite D call. The CDR3 length is 15 residues. Germline CDR1 is MGHRA and CDR2 is YSYEKL. The V gene lost 0 bases and the J gene lost 6 bases, with 14 bases spanning the gap. DNA of the CDR3: TGCGCCAGCAGCCAAGATTCGACGGGATGGGATGGCTACACCTTC. Translating it yields CASSQDSTGWDGYTF.

CDR3 DNA: TGTGCCAGCAGCTTGGCCAGGGGGCAAAGCACTGAAGCTTTCTTT. Translating gives CASSLARGQSTEAFF. The chain links TRBV5-4 to TRBJ1-1; 8 nucleotides agree with TRBD1. This CDR3 comprises 15 residues. The germline gives CDR1 SGHNT, CDR2 YYREEE (reference sequence). V dropped 0 bases and J dropped 4; count of bases not matched to a gene: 5.

The chain employs TRBV25-1 and TRBJ2-2; 8 bases match TRBD2. CDR3 length equals 13 residues. Germline V gene lookup returns CDR1 MGHDK and CDR2 SYGVNS. The V and J ends lost 5 bases and 5 bases, in that order; junction bases with no gene match: 1. DNA for the CDR3: TGTGCCAGCAGTTTAGCGGGAACCGGGGAGCTGTTTTTT. Translated: CASSLAGTGELFF.

This sequence joins TRBV2 and TRBJ2-1; 7 nucleotides line up with TRBD2. V was clipped by 3 bases and J by 14 bases; unmatched bases: 10. This CDR3 is 13 amino acids long. In germline, CDR1 is SNHLY, CDR2 FYNNEI. CDR3 sequence (DNA): TGTGCCAGCAGTGAGTGGGGGACTACGGTAGAGTTCTTC. Protein sequence: CASSEWGTTVEFF.

The rearrangement uses TRBV23-1 and TRBJ1-2; no clear D. TRBV23-1 is an open reading frame whose function is uncertain. The CDR3 extends over 15 amino acids. V was clipped by 4 bases and J by 8 bases, with 20 bases between them. The DNA of the CDR3 is TGCGCCAGCAGTCTTACAGATGGCACCTACTGCGGCTACACCTTC. Translating gives CASSLTDGTYCGYTF.

Only one count was recorded for this clone. This chain joins TRBV19 and TRBJ1-1; no clear D. Germline CDR1 and CDR2: LNHDA and SQIVND (reference sequence). V was pared by 0 bases and J by 13 bases, with 12 bases between. The CDR3 consists of 12 residues. The CDR3 DNA reads as TGTGCCAGTAGTATAGAGCCGTACAGAGTTTTCTTT. Its protein product is CASSIEPYRVFF. The full variable domain, in which reference TRBV19 and TRBJ1-1 provide the parts outside the CDR3, is DGGITQSPKYLFRKEGQNVTLSCEQNLNHDAMYWYRQDPGQGLRLIYYSQIVNDFQKGDIAEGYSVSREKKESFPLTVTSAQKNPTAFYLCASSIEPYRVFFGQGTRLTVV.

The rearrangement joins TRBV6-6 to TRBJ2-7; TRBD1 matches 9 bases. The CDR3 totals 15 residues. V shed 7 bases and J 0 bases; nucleotides not matched to a gene: 7. Per germline, CDR1 MNHNY and CDR2 SVGAGI (reference sequence). The CDR3, as DNA: TGTGCCAGCACCATAGGGGACAGGGACTCCTACGAGCAGTACTTC. Its translation: CASTIGDRDSYEQYF.

This clone came up a few times. The rearrangement uses TRBV2 and TRBJ2-1, with 8 bases aligning to TRBD2. Germline V gene data show CDR1 as SNHLY and CDR2 as FYNNEI. After removal of 8 bases from V and 5 bases from J, the junction contained 5 bases not matched to a gene. CDR3 length: 13 residues. The CDR3 DNA reads as TGTGCCAGCGCGGGGGGACTGAACAATGAGCAGTTCTTC. Translated: CASAGGLNNEQFF.

The chain is built from TRBV7-9 and TRBJ2-7; the D gene is possibly TRBD2 (6 bases). The CDR3 sequence is 14 residues long. The germline gives CDR1 SEHNR, CDR2 FQNEAQ (reference sequence). V lost 1 base, J lost 5 bases, and 12 bases lay in between. CDR3 in amino acids: CASSLGGVGHEQYF. In nucleotides, the CDR3 is TGTGCCAGCAGCTTAGGGGGGGTCGGCCACGAGCAGTACTTC. Full variable domain (outside the CDR3, taken from reference TRBV7-9 and TRBJ2-7): DTGVSQNPRHKITKRGQNVTFRCDPISEHNRLYWYRQTLGQGPEFLTYFQNEAQLEKSRLLSDRFSAERPKGSFSTLEIQRTEQGDSAMYLCASSLGGVGHEQYFGPGTRLTVT.

The V call is TRBV7-3, the J call TRBJ2-1; TRBD1 aligns across 8 bases. Unmatched junction bases numbered 0, after V lost 1 base and J lost 1 base. This CDR3 is 15 amino acids long. Germline values: CDR1 SGHTA, CDR2 FQGTGA. The CDR3 nucleotides are TGTGCCAGCAGCTTAAGACAGGGGTCCTACAATGAGCAGTTCTTC. Amino acids: CASSLRQGSYNEQFF.

The V and J genes are TRBV19 and TRBJ1-5; TRBD1 is a possible D gene (6 bases). V was trimmed by 5 bases and J by 2 bases, leaving 13 bases between them. The CDR3 runs to 15 residues. CDR1 is LNHDA, CDR2 SQIVND, per germline (reference sequence). The CDR3 sequence is CASSFRGNGNQPQHF. In DNA form, the CDR3 reads TGTGCCAGTAGTTTCAGGGGAAATGGCAATCAGCCCCAGCATTTT. Drawing the rest from reference TRBV19 and TRBJ1-5, the complete variable domain is DGGITQSPKYLFRKEGQNVTLSCEQNLNHDAMYWYRQDPGQGLRLIYYSQIVNDFQKGDIAEGYSVSREKKESFPLTVTSAQKNPTAFYLCASSFRGNGNQPQHFGDGTRLSIL.